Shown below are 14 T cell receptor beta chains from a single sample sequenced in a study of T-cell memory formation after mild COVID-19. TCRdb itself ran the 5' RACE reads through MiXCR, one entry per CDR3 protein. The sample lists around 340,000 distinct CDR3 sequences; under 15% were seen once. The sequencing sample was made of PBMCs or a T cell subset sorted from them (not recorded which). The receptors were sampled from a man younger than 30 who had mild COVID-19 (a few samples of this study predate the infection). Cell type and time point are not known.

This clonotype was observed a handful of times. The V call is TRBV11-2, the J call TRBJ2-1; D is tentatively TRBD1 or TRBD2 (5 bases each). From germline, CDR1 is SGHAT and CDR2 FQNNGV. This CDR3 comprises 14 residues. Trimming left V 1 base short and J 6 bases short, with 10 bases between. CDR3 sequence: CASSLAGALNEQFF. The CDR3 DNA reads TGTGCCAGCAGCTTAGCCGGGGCGCTCAATGAGCAGTTCTTC. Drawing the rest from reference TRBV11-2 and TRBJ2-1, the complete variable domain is EAGVAQSPRYKIIEKRQSVAFWCNPISGHATLYWYQQILGQGPKLLIQFQNNGVVDDSQLPKDRFSAERLKGVDSTLKIQPAKLEDSAVYLCASSLAGALNEQFFGPGTRLTVL.

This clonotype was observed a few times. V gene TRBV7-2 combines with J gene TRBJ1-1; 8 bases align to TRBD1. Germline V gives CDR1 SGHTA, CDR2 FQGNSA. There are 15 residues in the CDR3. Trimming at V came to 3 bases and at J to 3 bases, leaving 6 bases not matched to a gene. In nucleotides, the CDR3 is TGTGCCAGCAGCTTTTTGGACAGGGTGGACACTGAAGCTTTCTTT. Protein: CASSFLDRVDTEAFF.

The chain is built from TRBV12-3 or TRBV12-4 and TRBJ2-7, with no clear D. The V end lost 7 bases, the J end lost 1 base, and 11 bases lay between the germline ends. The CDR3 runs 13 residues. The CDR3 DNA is TGTGCCAGCACCCCCGCAGCTTCCTACGAGCAGTACTTC. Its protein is CASTPAASYEQYF.

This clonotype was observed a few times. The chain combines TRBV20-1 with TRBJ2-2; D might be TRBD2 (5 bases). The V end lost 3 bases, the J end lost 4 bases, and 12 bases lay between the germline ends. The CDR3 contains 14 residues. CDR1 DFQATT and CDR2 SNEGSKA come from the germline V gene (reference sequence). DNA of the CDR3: TGCAGTGCTAGTCACCGGAGCGGCACCGGGGAGCTGTTTTTT. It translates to CSASHRSGTGELFF.

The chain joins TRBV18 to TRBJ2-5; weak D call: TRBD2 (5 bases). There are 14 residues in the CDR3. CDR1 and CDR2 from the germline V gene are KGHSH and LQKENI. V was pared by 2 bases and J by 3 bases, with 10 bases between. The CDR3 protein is CASSPLSGKETQYF. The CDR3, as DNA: TGTGCCAGCTCACCATTGTCCGGGAAAGAGACCCAGTACTTC.

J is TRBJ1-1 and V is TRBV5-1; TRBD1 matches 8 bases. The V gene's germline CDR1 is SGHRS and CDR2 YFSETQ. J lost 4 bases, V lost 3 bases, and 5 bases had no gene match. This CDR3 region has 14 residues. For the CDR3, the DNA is TGCGCCAGCAGCTCGGGACAGGCCATCACTGAAGCTTTCTTT. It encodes CASSSGQAITEAFF.

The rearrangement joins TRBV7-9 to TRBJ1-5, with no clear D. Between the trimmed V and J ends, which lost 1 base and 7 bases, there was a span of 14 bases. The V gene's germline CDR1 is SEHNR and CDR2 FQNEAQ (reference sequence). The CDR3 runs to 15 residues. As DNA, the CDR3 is TGTGCCAGCAGCTTAGATCGGCAGGCGGGGCAGCCCCAGCATTTT. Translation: CASSLDRQAGQPQHF.

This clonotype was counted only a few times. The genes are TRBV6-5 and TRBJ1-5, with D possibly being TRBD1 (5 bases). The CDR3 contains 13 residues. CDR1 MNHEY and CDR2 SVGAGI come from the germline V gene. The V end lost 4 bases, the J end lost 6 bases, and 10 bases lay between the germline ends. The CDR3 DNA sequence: TGTGCCAGCAGTTCAGGGAAGGGTCAGCCCCAGCATTTT. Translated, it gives CASSSGKGQPQHF.

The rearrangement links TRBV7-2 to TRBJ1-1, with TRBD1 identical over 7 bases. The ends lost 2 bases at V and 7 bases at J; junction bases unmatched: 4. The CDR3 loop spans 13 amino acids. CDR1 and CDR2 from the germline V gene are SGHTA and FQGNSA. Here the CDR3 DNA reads TGTGCCAGCAGCTTAAGGGGGCTGGGTGAAGCTTTCTTT. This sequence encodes CASSLRGLGEAFF.

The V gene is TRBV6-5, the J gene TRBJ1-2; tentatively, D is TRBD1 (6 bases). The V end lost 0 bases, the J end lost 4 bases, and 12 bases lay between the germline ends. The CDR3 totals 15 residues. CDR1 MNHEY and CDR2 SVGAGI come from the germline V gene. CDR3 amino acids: CASSYSGGQGYGYTF. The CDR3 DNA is TGTGCCAGCAGTTACTCAGGGGGTCAGGGCTATGGCTACACCTTC.

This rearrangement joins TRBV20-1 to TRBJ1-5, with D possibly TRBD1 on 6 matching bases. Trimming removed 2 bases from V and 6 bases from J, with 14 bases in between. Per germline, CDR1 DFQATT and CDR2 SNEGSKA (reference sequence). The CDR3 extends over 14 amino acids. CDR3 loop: CSARRTAPGQPQHF. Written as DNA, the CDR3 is TGCAGTGCTAGACGGACAGCCCCCGGTCAGCCCCAGCATTTT.

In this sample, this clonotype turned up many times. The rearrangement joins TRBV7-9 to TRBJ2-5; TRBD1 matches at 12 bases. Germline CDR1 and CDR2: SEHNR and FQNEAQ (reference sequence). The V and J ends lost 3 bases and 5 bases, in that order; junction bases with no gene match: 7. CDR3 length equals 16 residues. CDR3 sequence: CASSFRDRGREETQYF. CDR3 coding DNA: TGTGCCAGCAGCTTCCGGGACAGGGGGCGCGAGGAGACCCAGTACTTC.

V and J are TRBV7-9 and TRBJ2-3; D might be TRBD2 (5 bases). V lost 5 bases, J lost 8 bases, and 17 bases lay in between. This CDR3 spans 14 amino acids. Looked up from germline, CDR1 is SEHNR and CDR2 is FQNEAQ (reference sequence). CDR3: CASSRLLEGRTQYF. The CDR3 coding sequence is TGTGCCAGCAGCCGACTACTTGAAGGGCGTACGCAGTATTTT.

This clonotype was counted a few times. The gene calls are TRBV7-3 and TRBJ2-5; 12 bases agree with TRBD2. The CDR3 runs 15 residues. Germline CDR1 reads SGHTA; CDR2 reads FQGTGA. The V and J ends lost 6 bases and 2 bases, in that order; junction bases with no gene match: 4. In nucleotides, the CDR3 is TGTGCCAGCAGTCGGACTAGCGGGGCTCAAGAGACCCAGTACTTC. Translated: CASSRTSGAQETQYF.